The T cell receptor (beta chain) described here comes from a study of blood T cell repertoires in COVID-19. Per the study methods: Scientists estimated how many nucleated cells there were by amplifying reference gene primers. Measured with immunoSEQ multiplex PCR; TCRdb has only the in-frame clones, and not every one. That table is the source of V, J and clone size, and D and trimming were worked out from the DNA. The sample includes about 160,000 clones, 77% of them seen just once. This clone was detected a few times. This CDR3 comprises 14 residues. V was shortened by 6 bases and J by 4 bases, with 13 bases between the two germline ends. From germline, CDR1 is LNHDA and CDR2 SQIVND (reference sequence).

The sample comprised peripheral blood. This chain links TRBV19 with TRBJ1-5; D is possibly TRBD1 (6 bases). This TCR was sampled from a man between 70 and 80 years old with acute or convalescent COVID-19. CDR3 bases: TGTGCCAGTAGCCGGCTACAGGGAAATCAGCCCCAGCATTTT. It encodes CASSRLQGNQPQHF.